Each of the 15 T cell receptor beta chains below was sequenced from the same sample in a study of blood T cell repertoires in COVID-19. This table comes from immunoSEQ multiplex PCR, and its TCRdb copy is limited to in-frame clones, with some not included. The sample records roughly 190,000 clones, 94% being singletons. The specimen sequenced was peripheral blood. The receptors shown here come from a young man with COVID-19, enrolled during active disease.

The chain recombines TRBV2 with TRBJ2-2; 8 nucleotides line up with TRBD2. V was pared by 6 bases and J by 0 bases, with 3 bases of the junction left unmatched. CDR1 SNHLY and CDR2 FYNNEI come from the germline V gene. The CDR3 is 15 amino acids. The CDR3 is CASRAGLANTGELFF. The CDR3 DNA follows: TGTGCCAGCAGGGCGGGACTAGCGAACACCGGGGAGCTGTTTTTT.

Written as DNA, the CDR3 is TGTGCCAGCAGCCTTACCGGGGGGGCAAGCACAGATACGCAGTATTTT. This gives the protein CASSLTGGASTDTQYF. The rearrangement uses TRBV4-2 and TRBJ2-3; 8 nucleotides match TRBD2. V dropped 4 bases and J dropped 0; count of bases not matched to a gene: 6. Germline CDR1 and CDR2: LGHNA and YNFKEQ. CDR3 length equals 16 residues.

This clone was seen a handful of times. The rearrangement joins TRBV3-1 (or the pseudogene TRBV3-2) to TRBJ1-1; the D gene is possibly TRBD1 (6 bases). The CDR3 consists of 16 residues. Deletions cut 1 base from V and 9 bases from J, with 21 bases between. Germline V gene data show CDR1 as LGHDT and CDR2 as YNNKEL (reference sequence). CDR3 amino acids: CASSQGATGGRSKAFF. The CDR3 DNA reads TGTGCCAGCAGCCAAGGGGCTACGGGGGGCAGGAGTAAAGCTTTCTTT.

CDR3 bases: TGTGCCAGCAGCCCGGGACTAGCGGGGGGGAATGAGCAGTTCTTC. Amino acids: CASSPGLAGGNEQFF. The rearrangement joins TRBV11-3 to TRBJ2-1; TRBD2 matches 16 bases. This CDR3 has 15 residues. The V gene end was trimmed by 5 bases and the J gene end by 7 bases; junction bases not matched to a gene: 2. The germline gives CDR1 SGHNT, CDR2 YENEEA. Using reference TRBV11-3 and TRBJ2-1 for the parts outside the CDR3, the full variable domain is EAGVVQSPRYKIIEKKQPVAFWCNPISGHNTLYWYLQNLGQGPELLIRYENEEAVDDSQLPKDRFSAERLKGVDSTLKIQPAELGDSAVYLCASSPGLAGGNEQFFGPGTRLTVL.

V and J are TRBV6-5 and TRBJ2-5, with 7 bases matching TRBD2. The CDR3 consists of 14 residues. Germline V CDR1 and CDR2: MNHEY, SVGAGI. V was pared by 6 bases and J by 1 base, with 5 bases of the junction left unmatched. For the CDR3, the DNA is TGTGCCAGCAGCGTGGGAGGGTCCCAAGAGACCCAGTACTTC. This codes for CASSVGGSQETQYF.

The chain couples TRBV19 to TRBJ2-1; 12 bases line up with TRBD2. With V trimmed by 4 bases and J by 2 bases, 3 bases remained unmatched. Germline CDR1 LNHDA, CDR2 SQIVND (reference sequence). The CDR3 consists of 16 residues. The CDR3 coding sequence is TGTGCCAGTAGTAAGCTAGCGGGGGGGCCCTACAATGAGCAGTTCTTC. The encoded protein is CASSKLAGGPYNEQFF. The whole variable domain, remainder taken from reference TRBV19 and TRBJ2-1, is DGGITQSPKYLFRKEGQNVTLSCEQNLNHDAMYWYRQDPGQGLRLIYYSQIVNDFQKGDIAEGYSVSREKKESFPLTVTSAQKNPTAFYLCASSKLAGGPYNEQFFGPGTRLTVL.

V usage is TRBV3-1 (or the pseudogene TRBV3-2) and J usage is TRBJ1-2; 8 bases are a match to TRBD1. CDR1 and CDR2 (germline): LGHDT, YNNKEL (reference sequence). Unmatched junction bases numbered 5, after V lost 1 base and J lost 4 bases. The CDR3 is 15 amino acids. For the CDR3, the DNA is TGTGCCAGCAGCCAAGTTCACGGGACAGGCTATGGCTACACCTTC. Translated, it gives CASSQVHGTGYGYTF.

V and J are TRBV5-1 and TRBJ1-1; D gene unclear. V gave up 1 base and J gave up 1 base, with 17 bases separating them. Looked up from germline, CDR1 is SGHRS and CDR2 is YFSETQ. This CDR3 region has 17 residues. CDR3 DNA: TGCGCCAGCAGCTTGTTTCCACATGGTGCAGGGAACACTGAAGCTTTCTTT. It encodes CASSLFPHGAGNTEAFF.

This chain connects TRBV9 to TRBJ2-3; TRBD2 agrees at 7 bases. This CDR3 comprises 15 residues. V was pared by 0 bases and J by 3 bases, with 4 bases of the junction left unmatched. Germline V gene data show CDR1 as SGDLS and CDR2 as YYNGEE. CDR3 sequence: CASSVVGEGTDTQYF. CDR3 nucleotides: TGTGCCAGCAGCGTAGTAGGGGAGGGAACAGATACGCAGTATTTT.

The V call is TRBV5-1, the J call TRBJ1-2, with D perhaps matching TRBD1 (6 bases). The CDR3 is 15 residues long. In germline, CDR1 is SGHRS, CDR2 YFSETQ. V gave up 1 base and J gave up 4 bases, with 14 bases separating them. Written as DNA, the CDR3 is TGCGCCAGCAGCTTGCCGGGGGGCTCCCTCTATGGCTACACCTTC. Amino acids: CASSLPGGSLYGYTF.

This sequence joins TRBV9 and TRBJ2-5; no firm D call. The length of the CDR3 is 16 residues. V was trimmed by 1 base and J by 4 bases, leaving 17 bases between them. CDR1 and CDR2 (germline): SGDLS, YYNGEE. Here the CDR3 reads CASSVSPGDPGETQYF. The CDR3 DNA sequence: TGTGCCAGCAGCGTAAGCCCTGGCGACCCGGGAGAGACCCAGTACTTC. Using reference TRBV9 and TRBJ2-5 for the parts outside the CDR3, the full variable domain is DSGVTQTPKHLITATGQRVTLRCSPRSGDLSVYWYQQSLDQGLQFLIQYYNGEERAKGNILERFSAQQFPDLHSELNLSSLELGDSALYFCASSVSPGDPGETQYFGPGTRLLVL.

The CDR3 here is CASSESTGGEQYF. The CDR3 DNA sequence: TGCGCCAGCAGTGAGTCGACAGGGGGCGAGCAGTACTTC. J is TRBJ2-7 and V is TRBV10-1; the match to TRBD1 covers 9 bases. This CDR3 is built from 13 residues. Trimming took 0 bases from V and 6 from J; bases not matched to a gene: 0. CDR1 is WNHNN, CDR2 SYGVQD, per germline (reference sequence).

The gene calls are TRBV11-1 and TRBJ2-3, with 7 bases aligning to TRBD1. The CDR3 contains 14 residues. J gave up 6 bases and V 2 bases, and 5 bases lay outside the gene matches. Germline CDR1 reads SGHAT; CDR2 reads FQDESV (reference sequence). The CDR3 reads CASSLLDRRDTQYF. The CDR3 coding sequence is TGTGCCAGCAGCTTATTGGACAGGCGGGATACGCAGTATTTT.

The V gene is TRBV4-2, the J gene TRBJ2-7; the match to TRBD2 covers 8 bases. Unmatched junction bases numbered 7, after V lost 0 bases and J lost 3 bases. Per germline, CDR1 LGHNA and CDR2 YNFKEQ. This CDR3 is 16 amino acids long. CDR3 sequence: CASSQDYRGGHYEQYF. The CDR3 coding sequence is TGTGCCAGCAGCCAAGATTACCGGGGGGGCCACTACGAGCAGTACTTC.

The V call is TRBV6-2 or TRBV6-3, the J call TRBJ2-7, with D possibly being TRBD1 (6 bases). The CDR3 covers 15 residues. The V gene's germline CDR1 is MNHEY and CDR2 SVGEGT. The ends were cut back, 3 bases at V and 0 bases at J, with 12 bases in the middle. CDR3 DNA: TGTGCCAGCAGTTATAGGGGGACGAGCTCCTACGAGCAGTACTTC. This gives the protein CASSYRGTSSYEQYF.